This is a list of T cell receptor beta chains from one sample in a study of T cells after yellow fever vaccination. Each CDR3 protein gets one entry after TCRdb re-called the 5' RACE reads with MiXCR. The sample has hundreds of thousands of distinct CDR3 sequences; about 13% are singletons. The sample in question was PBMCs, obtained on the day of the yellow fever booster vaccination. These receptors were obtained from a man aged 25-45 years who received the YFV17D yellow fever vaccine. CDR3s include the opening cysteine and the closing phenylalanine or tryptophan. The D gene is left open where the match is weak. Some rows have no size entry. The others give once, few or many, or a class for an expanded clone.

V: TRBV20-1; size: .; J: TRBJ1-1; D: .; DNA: TGCAGTGCTAGAGAGTTTACCCCCACTGAAGCTTTCTTT; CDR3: CSAREFTPTEAFF
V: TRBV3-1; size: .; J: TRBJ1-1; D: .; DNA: TGTGCCAGCAGCCCGCCCCAGGGATGGAGGATCACTGAAGCTTTCTTT; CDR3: CASSPPQGWRITEAFF
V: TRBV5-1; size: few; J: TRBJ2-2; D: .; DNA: TGCGCCAGCAGCTTGGAATGGATAACCGGGGAGCTGTTTTTT; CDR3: CASSLEWITGELFF
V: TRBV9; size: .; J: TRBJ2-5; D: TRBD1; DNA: TGTGCCAGCAGCGTAGGAATGGCGGACAGGGCAACAGAGACCCAGTACTTC; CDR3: CASSVGMADRATETQYF
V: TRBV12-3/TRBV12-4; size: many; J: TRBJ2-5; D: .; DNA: TGTGCCAGCAGCACGTTGGTCCAAGAGACCCAGTACTTC; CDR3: CASSTLVQETQYF
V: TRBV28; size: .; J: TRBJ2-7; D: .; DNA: TGTGCCAGCAATCTCCTGGGGGCGCTCGAGCAGTACTTC; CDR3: CASNLLGALEQYF
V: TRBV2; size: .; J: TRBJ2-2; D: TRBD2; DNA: TGTGCCAGCAGTGCAGTTGCAGCGGGAGGTAGGGAGCTGTTTTTT; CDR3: CASSAVAAGGRELFF
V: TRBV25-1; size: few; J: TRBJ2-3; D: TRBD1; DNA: TGTGCCAGCAGTACAAGCCCGGGACAGGGGACGGGCACAGATACGCAGTATTTT; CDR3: CASSTSPGQGTGTDTQYF
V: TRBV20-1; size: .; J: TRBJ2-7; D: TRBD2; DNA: TGCAGTGTAAGCCGGTCTAGCGGGAGAGCGTACGAGCAGTACTTC; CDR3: CSVSRSSGRAYEQYF
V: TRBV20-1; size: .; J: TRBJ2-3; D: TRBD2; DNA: TGCAGTGCTAGAGCAGGGACTAGCGATACGCAGTATTTT; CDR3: CSARAGTSDTQYF
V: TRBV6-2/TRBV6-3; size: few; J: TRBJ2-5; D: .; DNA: TGTGCCAGCAGTTACCTTGGGGGTGGAGAGACCCAGTACTTC; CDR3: CASSYLGGGETQYF
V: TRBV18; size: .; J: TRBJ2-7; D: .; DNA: TGTGCCAGCTCACCACAACGACAAGGCAGCGGATCTGTATTC; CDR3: CASSPQRQGSGSVF
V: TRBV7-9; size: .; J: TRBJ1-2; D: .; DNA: TGTGCCAGCAGCTTATGGGCGAACGCAAACTATGGCTACACCTTC; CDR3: CASSLWANANYGYTF
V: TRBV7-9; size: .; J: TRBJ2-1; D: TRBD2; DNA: TGTGCCAGCAGCCTATGGACTAGCGGGCGGGGGGATGAGCAGTTCTTC; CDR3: CASSLWTSGRGDEQFF
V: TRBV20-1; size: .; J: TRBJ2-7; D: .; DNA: TGCAGTGCTATCTCTCCGTTACTAGCCCCTTACGAGCAGTACTTC; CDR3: CSAISPLLAPYEQYF
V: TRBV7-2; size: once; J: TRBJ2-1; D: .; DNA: TGTGCCAGCAGTCGGGAGCGGACGGTCTCCTACAATGAGCAGTTCTTC; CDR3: CASSRERTVSYNEQFF
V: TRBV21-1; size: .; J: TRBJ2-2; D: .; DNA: TGTGCCAGCAGCACCGAACTAGCGGGAGTAAGGACCGGGGAGCTGTTTTTT; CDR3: CASSTELAGVRTGELFF
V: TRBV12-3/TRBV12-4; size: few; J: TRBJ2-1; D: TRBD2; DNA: TGTGCCAGCAGTTTTACCCCAAACCCGCTAGCGGGAGGGCCTGCGGAGCAGTTCTTC; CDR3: CASSFTPNPLAGGPAEQFF
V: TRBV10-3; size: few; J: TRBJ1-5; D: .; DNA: TGTGCCATCTCGCCCGACTTTAATCAGCCCCAGCATTTT; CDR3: CAISPDFNQPQHF
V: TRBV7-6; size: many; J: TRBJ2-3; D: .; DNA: TGTGCCAGCAGCTTGCCTGCTAGCACAGATACGCAGTATTTT; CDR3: CASSLPASTDTQYF
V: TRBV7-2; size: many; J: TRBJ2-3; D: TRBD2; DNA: TGTGCCAGCAGCGCCCTAGCGGGAGGGGGCACAGATACGCAGTATTTT; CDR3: CASSALAGGGTDTQYF
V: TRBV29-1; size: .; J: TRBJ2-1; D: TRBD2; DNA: TGCAGCGTCCGCGCTAGCGGGATACCGAATGAGCAGTTCTTC; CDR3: CSVRASGIPNEQFF
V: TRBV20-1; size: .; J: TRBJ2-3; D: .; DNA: TGCAGTGCTGAGTCCCCATGGGGGAGCCGCGCAGATACGCAGTATTTT; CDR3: CSAESPWGSRADTQYF
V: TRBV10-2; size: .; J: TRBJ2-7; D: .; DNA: TGCGCCAGCAGCCATGACCCCACCCGCTCCTACGAGCAGTACTTC; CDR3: CASSHDPTRSYEQYF
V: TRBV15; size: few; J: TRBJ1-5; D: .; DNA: TGTGCCACCAGCAGAGATAAGGGGGTAGGGCAGCCCCAGCATTTT; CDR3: CATSRDKGVGQPQHF
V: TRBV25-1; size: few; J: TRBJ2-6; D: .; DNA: TGTGCCAGCAGTAAGACTAGAGGGGCCAACGTCCTGACTTTC; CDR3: CASSKTRGANVLTF
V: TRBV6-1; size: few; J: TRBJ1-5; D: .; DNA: TGTGCCGGAGGTGGGGGGTTGAATCAGCCCCAGCATTTT; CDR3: CAGGGGLNQPQHF
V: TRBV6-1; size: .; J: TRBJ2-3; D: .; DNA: TGTGCCAGCCACGCGGGACAGTCCTCTACAGATACGCAGTATTTT; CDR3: CASHAGQSSTDTQYF
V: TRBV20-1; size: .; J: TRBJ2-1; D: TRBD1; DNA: TGCAGTGCCCGCACCCAACAGGGGCGAAATGAGCAGTTCTTC; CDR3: CSARTQQGRNEQFF
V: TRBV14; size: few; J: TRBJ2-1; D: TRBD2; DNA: TGTGCCAGCAGCCAAGATACAATTACTAGCGGGATTCAATACAATGAGCAGTTCTTC; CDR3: CASSQDTITSGIQYNEQFF
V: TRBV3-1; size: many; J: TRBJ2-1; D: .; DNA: TGTGCCAGCAGCCCAGTGGGGGCCACGCTTCAGCAGTTCTTC; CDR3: CASSPVGATLQQFF
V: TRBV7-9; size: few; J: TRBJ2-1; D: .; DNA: TGTGCCAGCAGCTTAGACGGGGCGGGGGCAAATGAGCAGTTCTTC; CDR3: CASSLDGAGANEQFF
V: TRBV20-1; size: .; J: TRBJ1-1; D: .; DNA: TGCAGTGCTAGAGACCCCAATCAGGAGGGTAGGGTCACTGAAGCTTTCTTT; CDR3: CSARDPNQEGRVTEAFF
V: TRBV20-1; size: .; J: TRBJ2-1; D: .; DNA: TGCAGTGTCCCCATTAACAACAATGAGCAGTTCTTC; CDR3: CSVPINNNEQFF
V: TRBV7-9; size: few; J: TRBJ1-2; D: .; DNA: TGTGCCAGCAGCTTGCAGGGGAATGGCTACACCTTC; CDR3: CASSLQGNGYTF
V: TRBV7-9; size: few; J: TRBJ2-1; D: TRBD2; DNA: TGTGGGTGGGAGGGATACAATGAGCAGTTCTTC; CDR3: CGWEGYNEQFF
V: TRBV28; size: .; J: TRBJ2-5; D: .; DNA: TGTGCCAGCAGTTTAAGAGGTGGCCGCGGGGAGACCCAGTACTTC; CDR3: CASSLRGGRGETQYF
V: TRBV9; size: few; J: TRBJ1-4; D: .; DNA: TGTGCCAGCAGCCCGGGACCCACAACTAATGAAAAACTGTTTTTT; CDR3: CASSPGPTTNEKLFF
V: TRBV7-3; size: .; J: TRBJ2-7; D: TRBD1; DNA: TGTGCCAGCGGGCCCCCCGGGACAGGGTTTCCCGAGCAGTACTTC; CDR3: CASGPPGTGFPEQYF
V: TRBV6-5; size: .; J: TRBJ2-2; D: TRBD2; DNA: TGTGCCAGCGTCACTAGCGGAAACACCGGGGAGCTGTTTTTT; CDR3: CASVTSGNTGELFF
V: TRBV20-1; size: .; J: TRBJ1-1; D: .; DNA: TGCAGTGCTATACCCAAAAAGGGACCTGAAGCTTTCTTT; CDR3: CSAIPKKGPEAFF
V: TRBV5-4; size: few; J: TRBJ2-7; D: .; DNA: TGTGCCAGCAGCTGGGGGGCGGGAAGTACCTACGAGCAGTACTTC; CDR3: CASSWGAGSTYEQYF